This TCR beta chain was found in a study of long-term antiretroviral therapy in people with HIV. Whole-study results and caveats: Once patients were on ART, diversity went higher but still fell short of transplant donor controls. Among HIV repertoires, CDR3 length ranges were narrower than those of controls.

It was version v3.0 of the immunoSEQ assay that was run at survey level. This table comes from immunoSEQ multiplex PCR, and its TCRdb copy is limited to in-frame clones, with some not included. Found here are 20,000 to 25,000 clones, roughly 80% of them singletons; the top ten hold roughly 10%. Of note for this clone: The antigen is not known.

This receptor was obtained from a woman aged 40 to 50 with HIV. Here the sequenced sample was unsorted PBMCs, taken 1.1 years before starting antiretroviral therapy.

CDR3 in DNA: TGTGCCAGCAGCGTAATGGCGGGGGGGCAAGAGACCCAGTACTTC. Translated: CASSVMAGGQETQYF. V gene TRBV9 combines with J gene TRBJ2-5; 9 bases are shared with TRBD2. CDR1 and CDR2 from the germline V gene are SGDLS and YYNGEE. The V segment lost 1 base and the J segment 2 bases; nucleotides outside the gene matches: 3. This CDR3 is 15 amino acids long.